Each of the 11 T cell receptor beta chains below was sequenced from the same sample in a study of beta chain features in type 1 diabetes. Points from the study as a whole: There was a moderate but significant shortening of TCRB CDR3s in all four CD4+ subsets of Type 1 diabetes patients.

No cognate antigen is known for these TCRs. The whole isolated RNA underwent reverse transcription, so sequencing captured expressed TCRB transcripts. Here immunoSEQ multiplex PCR was the method, and the copy in TCRdb shows in-frame clones only, minus some. The profile covers some 700,000 clones, with 10% to 15% appearing a single time and approximately 0.022% taken by the ten largest. The sample comprised naive CD4+ T cells from blood. These TCRs come from a man between 18 and 29 years old with type 1 diabetes.

This clone came up a few times. The genes are TRBV5-1 and TRBJ1-2; perhaps TRBD1 as D (5 bases). The V end was cut by 3 bases, the J end by 4 bases, with 7 bases between. Germline V gene sequence: CDR1 SGHRS, CDR2 YFSETQ. The CDR3 sequence is 12 residues long. The CDR3 DNA reads as TGCGCCAGCAGCTCAGACAGCTATGGCTACACCTTC. This translates into CASSSDSYGYTF.

The rearrangement uses TRBV18 and TRBJ1-1; D call uncertain. CDR1 is KGHSH and CDR2 is LQKENI in the germline V gene. Trimming removed 8 bases from V and 1 base from J, with 17 bases in between. The CDR3 length is 15 residues. In DNA form, the CDR3 reads TGTGCCAGCCGGTCGCCGAAGGGCCCGAACACTGAAGCTTTCTTT. Its translation: CASRSPKGPNTEAFF.

This chain links TRBV4-1 with TRBJ2-5; 10 bases are shared with TRBD2. J was trimmed by 5 bases and V by 3 bases; bases with no gene match: 18. Germline V gene sequence: CDR1 MGHRA, CDR2 YSYEKL. The CDR3 runs to 19 residues. CDR3 DNA: TGCGCCAGCAGCCAGCTTTACCGGACAGCGGGGGGGCCGAAGGAGACCCAGTACTTC. Translated: CASSQLYRTAGGPKETQYF.

As regards this clone: This same CDR3 is encoded by further DNA sequences in the sample. The chain combines TRBV27 with TRBJ2-2; D is ambiguous. This CDR3 is 12 amino acids long. Germline assignment: CDR1 MNHEY and CDR2 SMNVEV (reference sequence). Trimming stripped 5 bases from V and 0 bases from J, with 1 base between. The CDR3 spells CASSPNTGELFF. The CDR3 DNA sequence: TGTGCCAGCAGTCCGAACACCGGGGAGCTGTTTTTT.

This clone appeared a few times. The gene calls are TRBV7-2 and TRBJ2-7; TRBD2 agrees at 8 bases. The V and J ends lost 0 bases and 1 base, in that order; junction bases with no gene match: 5. The CDR3 sequence is 16 residues long. The germline V gene has CDR1 SGHTA and CDR2 FQGNSA. The CDR3 DNA reads as TGTGCCAGCAGCTTAGCGAGTAGCGGGGCTTCCTACGAGCAGTACTTC. The encoded protein is CASSLASSGASYEQYF.

This chain links TRBV5-1 with TRBJ2-7, with TRBD1 identical over 7 bases. The CDR3 has 14 residues. The V gene's germline CDR1 is SGHRS and CDR2 YFSETQ. Germline trimming cut 6 bases from V and 3 bases from J; bases unmatched to any gene: 9. This CDR3 reads CASTRGGTDYEQYF. For the CDR3, the DNA is TGCGCCAGCACTCGAGGGGGCACGGACTACGAGCAGTACTTC.

This clone has just a few counts. The chain recombines TRBV30 with TRBJ2-1; D tentatively reads TRBD1 or TRBD2 (5 bases each). From germline, CDR1 is GTSNPN and CDR2 SVGIG (reference sequence). This CDR3 spans 15 amino acids. Trimming took off 0 bases at V and 7 bases at J, with 16 bases between the two ends. The DNA for the CDR3 is TGTGCCTGGAGTGTGAGGACCCCATGGGGGAATGAGCAGTTCTTC. This encodes CAWSVRTPWGNEQFF.

This chain connects TRBV5-6 to TRBJ2-2, with 8 bases identical to TRBD2. J gave up 1 base and V 2 bases, and 4 bases lay outside the gene matches. Germline-derived CDR1 and CDR2 are SGHDT and YYEEEE. This CDR3 region has 16 residues. CDR3 sequence: CASSFRTSKNTGELFF. The CDR3 DNA sequence: TGTGCCAGCAGCTTTCGGACTAGCAAGAACACCGGGGAGCTGTTTTTT.

The CDR3 nucleotides are TGTGCCAGCGATTCTATTAACTATGGCTACACCTTC. Protein sequence: CASDSINYGYTF. This chain links TRBV6-6 with TRBJ1-2; D is unclear. CDR3 size: 12 residues. CDR1 is MNHNY and CDR2 is SVGAGI in the germline V gene (reference sequence). V was shortened by 8 bases and J by 1 base, with 8 bases between the two germline ends.

The CDR3 reads CASSGQPQETQYF. The CDR3, as DNA: TGTGCCAGTAGCGGACAGCCCCAAGAGACCCAGTACTTC. The chain employs TRBV19 and TRBJ2-5, with a weak D call TRBD1 (6 bases). The CDR3 length is 13 residues. V gave up 6 bases and J gave up 1 base, with 9 bases separating them. Germline-derived CDR1 and CDR2 are LNHDA and SQIVND (reference sequence).

The J gene is TRBJ2-7, the V gene TRBV28; D call uncertain. The CDR3 runs 13 residues. Germline V gene sequence: CDR1 MDHEN, CDR2 SYDVKM. V shed 5 bases and J shed 3 bases, with 11 bases lying between them. The CDR3 protein is CASSTTTVYEQYF. For the CDR3, the DNA is TGTGCCAGCAGTACGACAACCGTCTACGAGCAGTACTTC.